These T cell receptor beta chains were read from a single sample in a study of blood T cell repertoires in COVID-19. Measured with immunoSEQ multiplex PCR; TCRdb has only the in-frame clones, and not every one. The repertoire holds 110,000 to 150,000 clones, with about 77% as singletons. Sequenced: peripheral blood. These receptors all come from a man aged 60-69 years with acute or convalescent COVID-19. Each CDR3 is given with its conserved first and last residue. The D gene is left open where the match is weak. The size of a clone is reported for some rows only, either as once, few or many, or as a class for expanded clones.

V gene	clone size	J gene	CDR3 length	D gene	CDR3 protein	CDR3 DNA
TRBV27	many	TRBJ2-3	14	NA	CASRSGFPTDTQYF	TGTGCCAGCAGATCAGGGTTTCCCACAGATACGCAGTATTTT
TRBV10-3	NA	TRBJ2-2	15	TRBD2	CAISGSGSHTGELFF	TGTGCCATCAGTGGTAGCGGGAGTCACACCGGGGAGCTGTTTTTT
TRBV19	once	TRBJ1-1	14	TRBD1	CASSAGQGFTEAFF	TGTGCCAGTAGTGCGGGACAGGGATTCACTGAAGCTTTCTTT
TRBV4-2	few	TRBJ2-7	14	NA	CASSLTLQVDEQYF	TGTGCCAGCAGCCTGACCCTACAGGTAGACGAGCAGTACTTC
TRBV6-1	once	TRBJ2-2	21	TRBD1	CASSEVWWDRGLSTYTGELFF	TGTGCCAGCAGTGAAGTGTGGTGGGACAGGGGTCTTTCCACGTACACCGGGGAGCTGTTTTTT
TRBV19	NA	TRBJ2-7	14	TRBD2	CASSRTSGTYEQYF	TGTGCCAGTAGTAGAACTAGCGGGACTTACGAGCAGTACTTC
TRBV11-2	few	TRBJ2-3	13	NA	CASSSPNTDTQYF	TGTGCCAGCAGCTCCCCAAACACAGATACGCAGTATTTT
TRBV5-1	NA	TRBJ2-7	14	NA	CASSLSVNSYEQYF	TGCGCCAGCAGCTTGAGCGTAAACTCCTACGAGCAGTACTTC
TRBV28	NA	TRBJ1-2	14	NA	CASSLLDSPLGYTF	TGTGCCAGCAGTTTACTGGACAGTCCTCTTGGCTACACCTTC
TRBV5-1	NA	TRBJ2-2	17	TRBD1	CASSLDPTGGRSGELFF	TGCGCCAGCAGCTTGGATCCCACAGGGGGCAGGTCCGGGGAGCTGTTTTTT
TRBV11-2	few	TRBJ2-5	15	TRBD1	CASRGTGGEFGTQYF	TGTGCCAGCAGAGGGACAGGGGGCGAGTTCGGGACCCAGTACTTC
TRBV7-6	once	TRBJ2-6	15	NA	CASSLGGAGANVLTF	TGTGCCAGCAGCTTAGGGGGGGCTGGGGCCAACGTCCTGACTTTC
TRBV5-6	once	TRBJ2-1	17	TRBD2	CASSGKDSGTSYNEQFF	TGTGCCAGCAGCGGCAAGGATAGCGGGACTTCCTACAATGAGCAGTTCTTC
TRBV27	NA	TRBJ1-5	12	NA	CASSLTGQPQHF	TGTGCCAGCAGTTTGACGGGGCAGCCCCAGCATTTT
TRBV27	NA	TRBJ2-7	18	TRBD2	CASRASGLAGGLSYEQYF	TGTGCCAGCAGGGCCTCGGGACTAGCGGGAGGCCTCTCCTACGAGCAGTACTTC
TRBV18	NA	TRBJ2-1	14	TRBD1	CASSPRDRRNEQFF	TGTGCCAGCTCACCAAGGGACAGGCGTAATGAGCAGTTCTTC
TRBV6-6	NA	TRBJ1-5	16	TRBD1	CASAGTGGFSNQPQHF	TGTGCCAGTGCGGGGACAGGTGGATTTAGCAATCAGCCCCAGCATTTT
TRBV6-1	NA	TRBJ2-7	14	TRBD1	CASSERDRFYEQYF	TGTGCCAGCAGTGAAAGGGACAGGTTCTACGAGCAGTACTTC
TRBV2	few	TRBJ1-4	15	NA	CASREPGLSPIVLFF	TGTGCCAGCAGGGAACCGGGACTTTCACCTATAGTTCTGTTTTTT
TRBV2	NA	TRBJ2-1	12	NA	CANQGRDNEQFF	TGTGCCAACCAAGGGCGGGACAATGAGCAGTTCTTC
TRBV5-1	NA	TRBJ2-1	15	NA	CASSLLQGWNNEQFF	TGCGCCAGCAGCTTGTTACAGGGCTGGAACAATGAGCAGTTCTTC
TRBV27	NA	TRBJ2-1	16	TRBD2	CASSLSPSGLYNEQFF	TGTGCCAGCAGTTTATCCCCTAGCGGGCTTTACAATGAGCAGTTCTTC
TRBV11-2	NA	TRBJ2-1	13	NA	CASSLGEWNEQFF	TGTGCCAGCAGCTTAGGAGAGTGGAATGAGCAGTTCTTC
TRBV5-1	NA	TRBJ2-1	15	NA	CASSPYAGSYNEQFF	TGCGCCAGCAGCCCCTACGCGGGCTCCTACAATGAGCAGTTCTTC